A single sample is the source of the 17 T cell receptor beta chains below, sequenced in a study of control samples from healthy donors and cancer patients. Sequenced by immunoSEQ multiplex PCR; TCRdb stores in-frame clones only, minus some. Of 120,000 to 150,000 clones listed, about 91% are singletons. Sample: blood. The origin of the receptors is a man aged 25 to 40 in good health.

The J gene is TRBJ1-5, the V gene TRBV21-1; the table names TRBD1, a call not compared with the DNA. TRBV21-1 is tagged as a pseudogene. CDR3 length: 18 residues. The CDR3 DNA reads TGTGCCAGCAGCAAAGAGAACAGGGGGCAGGATAGCAATCAGCCCCAGCATTTT. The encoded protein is CASSKENRGQDSNQPQHF.

For the CDR3, the DNA is TGTGCCAGCAGCCCTAGGACAGGGCCCGCAACTAATGAAAAACTGTTTTTT. The encoded protein is CASSPRTGPATNEKLFF. V gene TRBV7-6 combines with J gene TRBJ1-4, with 8 nucleotides matching TRBD1. Germline CDR1 and CDR2: SGHVS and FNYEAQ. Trimming removed 5 bases from V and 0 bases from J; junction bases left unmatched: 8. The CDR3 is 17 amino acids.

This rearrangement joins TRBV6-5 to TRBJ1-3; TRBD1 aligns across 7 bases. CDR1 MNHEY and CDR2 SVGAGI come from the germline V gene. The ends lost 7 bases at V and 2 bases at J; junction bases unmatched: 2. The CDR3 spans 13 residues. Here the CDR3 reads CASTGTAGNTIYF. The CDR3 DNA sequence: TGTGCCAGCACCGGGACAGCTGGAAACACCATATATTTT.

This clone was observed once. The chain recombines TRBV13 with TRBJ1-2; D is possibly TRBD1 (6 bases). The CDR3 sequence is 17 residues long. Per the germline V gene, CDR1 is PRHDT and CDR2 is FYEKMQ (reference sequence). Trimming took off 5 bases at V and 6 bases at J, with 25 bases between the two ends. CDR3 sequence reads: CASSQSRITGQIHGYTF. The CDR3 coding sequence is TGTGCCAGCAGCCAAAGTCGGATAACAGGACAGATCCATGGCTACACCTTC.

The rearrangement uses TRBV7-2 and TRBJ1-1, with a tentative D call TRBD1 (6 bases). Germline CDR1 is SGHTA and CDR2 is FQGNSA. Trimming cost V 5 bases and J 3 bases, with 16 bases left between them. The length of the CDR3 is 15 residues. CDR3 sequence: CASSHSGQPYTEAFF. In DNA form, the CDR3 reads TGTGCCAGCAGCCACTCCGGACAGCCATACACTGAAGCTTTCTTT.

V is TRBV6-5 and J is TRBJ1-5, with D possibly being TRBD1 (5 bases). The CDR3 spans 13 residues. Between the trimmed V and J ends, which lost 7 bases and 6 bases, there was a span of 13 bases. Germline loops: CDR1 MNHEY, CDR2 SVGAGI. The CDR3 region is CASTGGVGQPQHF. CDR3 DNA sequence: TGTGCCAGCACTGGAGGGGTTGGTCAGCCCCAGCATTTT.

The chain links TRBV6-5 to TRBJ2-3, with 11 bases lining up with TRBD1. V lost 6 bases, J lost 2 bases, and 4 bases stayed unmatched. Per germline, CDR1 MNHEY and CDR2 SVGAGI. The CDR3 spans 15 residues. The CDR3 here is CASRGQGGFTDTQYF. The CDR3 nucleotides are TGTGCCAGCAGGGGACAGGGGGGTTTCACAGATACGCAGTATTTT.

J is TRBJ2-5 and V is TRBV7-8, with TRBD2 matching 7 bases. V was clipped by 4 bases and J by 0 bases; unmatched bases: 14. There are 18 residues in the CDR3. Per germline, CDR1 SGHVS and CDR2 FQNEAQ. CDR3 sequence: CASSSRGILAVYQETQYF. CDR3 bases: TGTGCCAGCAGCTCTAGAGGTATTCTAGCGGTGTACCAAGAGACCCAGTACTTC. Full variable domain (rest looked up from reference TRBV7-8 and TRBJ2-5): GAGVSQSPRYKVAKRGQDVALRCDPISGHVSLFWYQQALGQGPEFLTYFQNEAQLDKSGLPSDRFFAERPEGSVSTLKIQRTQQEDSAVYLCASSSRGILAVYQETQYFGPGTRLLVL.

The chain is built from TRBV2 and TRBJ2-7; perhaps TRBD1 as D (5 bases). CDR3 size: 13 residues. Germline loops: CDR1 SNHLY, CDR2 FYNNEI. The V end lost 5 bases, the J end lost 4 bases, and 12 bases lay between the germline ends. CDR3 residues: CASSNDRIYEQYF. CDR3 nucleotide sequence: TGTGCCAGCAGTAACGACAGAATATACGAGCAGTACTTC.

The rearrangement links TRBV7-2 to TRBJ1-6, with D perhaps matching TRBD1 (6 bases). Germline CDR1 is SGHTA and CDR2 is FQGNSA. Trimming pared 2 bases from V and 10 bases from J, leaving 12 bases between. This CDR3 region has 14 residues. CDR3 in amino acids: CASSLIRGESPLHF. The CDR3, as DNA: TGTGCCAGCAGCTTAATCAGGGGCGAATCACCCCTCCACTTT.

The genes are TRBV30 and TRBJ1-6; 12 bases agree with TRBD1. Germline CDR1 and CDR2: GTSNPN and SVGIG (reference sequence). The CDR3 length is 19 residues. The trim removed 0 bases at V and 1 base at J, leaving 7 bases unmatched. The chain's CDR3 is CAWSVLGTGGMSYNSPLHF. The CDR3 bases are TGTGCCTGGAGTGTACTCGGGACAGGGGGCATGTCCTATAATTCACCCCTCCACTTT.

CDR3 region: CAWTRESGYTF. The CDR3 DNA sequence: TGTGCCTGGACCCGAGAAAGTGGCTACACCTTC. V gene TRBV30 combines with J gene TRBJ1-2; D remains unclear. The germline gives CDR1 GTSNPN, CDR2 SVGIG (reference sequence). CDR3 length equals 11 residues. Trimming stripped 4 bases from V and 7 bases from J, with 10 bases between.

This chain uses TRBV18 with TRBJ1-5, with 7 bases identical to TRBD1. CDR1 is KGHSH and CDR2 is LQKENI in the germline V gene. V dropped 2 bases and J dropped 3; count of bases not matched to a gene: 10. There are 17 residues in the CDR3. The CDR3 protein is CASSPERTGPHNQPQHF. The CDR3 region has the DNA TGTGCCAGCTCACCAGAAAGGACAGGACCCCACAATCAGCCCCAGCATTTT.

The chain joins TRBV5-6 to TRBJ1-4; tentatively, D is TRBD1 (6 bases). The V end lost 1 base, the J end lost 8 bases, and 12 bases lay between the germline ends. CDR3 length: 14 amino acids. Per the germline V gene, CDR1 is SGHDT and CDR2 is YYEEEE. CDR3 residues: CASSLRDTDEKLFF. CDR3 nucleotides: TGTGCCAGCAGCTTGAGGGACACGGACGAAAAACTGTTTTTT.

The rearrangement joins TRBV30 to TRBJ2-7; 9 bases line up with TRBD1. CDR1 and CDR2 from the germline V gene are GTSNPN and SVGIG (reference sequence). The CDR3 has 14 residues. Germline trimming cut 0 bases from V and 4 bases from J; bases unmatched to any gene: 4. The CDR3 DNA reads TGTGCCTGGAGTGTTGCGGGACAGGGTTACGAGCAGTACTTC. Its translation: CAWSVAGQGYEQYF.

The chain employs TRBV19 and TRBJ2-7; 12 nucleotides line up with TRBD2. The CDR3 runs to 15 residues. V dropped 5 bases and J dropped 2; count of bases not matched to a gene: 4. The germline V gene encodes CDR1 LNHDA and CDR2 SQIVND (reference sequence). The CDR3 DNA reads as TGTGCCAGTAGTGTCGGACTAGCGGGGACCTACGAGCAGTACTTC. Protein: CASSVGLAGTYEQYF.

The CDR3 nucleotides are TGTGCCAGCAGTGAAGGAGGAGCGGGGCGGGGTGAGCAGTTCTTC. Its protein product is CASSEGGAGRGEQFF. This chain uses TRBV6-1 with TRBJ2-1; 7 bases agree with TRBD2. Germline CDR1 reads MNHNS; CDR2 reads SASEGT. Germline trimming cut 1 base from V and 9 bases from J; bases unmatched to any gene: 9. This CDR3 contains 15 residues.